This is a list of T cell receptor beta chains from one sample in a study of vaccination and CD4 T cells after COVID-19. MiXCR, applied by TCRdb to the PCR reads, yields one record per CDR3 protein. The sample has roughly 16,000 distinct CDR3 sequences, about 72% seen once; the top ten hold approximately 15%. Their antigen targets remain unknown. Material: CD4+ T cells from blood, cultured in vitro. The receptors were sampled from a human donor who had recovered from COVID-19. Both conserved end residues are part of each CDR3. The order of the fields is clone size, D gene, J gene, V gene, CDR3 DNA, CDR3 protein. The D gene is left open where the match is weak. Not all rows give a size; the values are once, few, many and, for expanded clones, a class.

>-|-|TRBJ2-7|TRBV7-6
TGTGCCAGCAGCTTAATTGGTAGGGACGAGCAGTACTTC
CASSLIGRDEQYF
>-|-|TRBJ2-7|TRBV6-1
TGTGCCAGCAGTCGAACACGGCCGGGACGGACCAGCTCCTACGAGCAGTACTTC
CASSRTRPGRTSSYEQYF
>-|-|TRBJ1-2|TRBV7-6
TGTGCCAGCAGCGGCCGGCAGGGTAGGAACTATGGCTACACCTTC
CASSGRQGRNYGYTF
>-|TRBD1|TRBJ1-3|TRBV7-9
TGTGCCAGCAGCTTCAGGACAGGGGCTGGAAACACCATATATTTT
CASSFRTGAGNTIYF
>-|TRBD1|TRBJ1-1|TRBV28
TGTGCCAGCAGGACAGGGGGGGAGGCCACTGAAGCTTTCTTT
CASRTGGEATEAFF
>once|-|TRBJ2-2|TRBV20-1
TGCAGTGCTAGAGCCGGACTCTACACCGGGGAGCTGTTTTTT
CSARAGLYTGELFF
>-|-|TRBJ2-7|TRBV5-4
TGTGCCAGCAGCTTCGAACGGATTACCTACGAGCAGTACTTC
CASSFERITYEQYF
>-|TRBD1|TRBJ1-6|TRBV6-4
TGTGCCAGCAGTGCACAGGGGGCTCCAGATTCACCCCTCCACTTT
CASSAQGAPDSPLHF
>-|-|TRBJ1-1|TRBV12-3/TRBV12-4
TGTGCCAGCAGTTCACTTGGGGGAGGCACTGAAGCTTTCTTT
CASSSLGGGTEAFF
>-|TRBD2|TRBJ2-5|TRBV6-5
TGTGCCAGCAGTTGGGAGGGAGGGCCGGAGACCCAGTACTTC
CASSWEGGPETQYF
>-|-|TRBJ2-3|TRBV20-1
TGCAGTGCTAGTGGGACGGCAGATAATCCGCAGTATTTT
CSASGTADNPQYF
>-|-|TRBJ1-5|TRBV6-2/TRBV6-3
TGTGCCAGCAGTTACTCGAGGGGGGCCGGGCAACAGCCCCAGCATTTT
CASSYSRGAGQQPQHF
>few|-|TRBJ1-1|TRBV6-1
TGTGCCAGCAGTCTCCTGAAGGCGGGGGGAACTGAAGCTTTCTTT
CASSLLKAGGTEAFF
>-|-|TRBJ1-1|TRBV6-1
TGTGCCAGCAGCTCTTCAACCGTGAGGAACACTGAAGCTTTCTTT
CASSSSTVRNTEAFF
>-|TRBD2|TRBJ2-3|TRBV6-1
TGTGCCAGCAGCCCCCAGCGGGAGGCCGCACATACGCAGTATTTT
CASSPQREAAHTQYF
>-|TRBD2|TRBJ2-5|TRBV15
TGTGCCACCAGCAACGCCGGCGGGAGGAAGACCCAGTACTTC
CATSNAGGRKTQYF
>-|TRBD1|TRBJ1-6|TRBV7-2
TGTGCCAGCAGCCGACGACCGGGACAGAATTCACCCCTCCACTTT
CASSRRPGQNSPLHF
>-|TRBD1|TRBJ1-2|TRBV6-2/TRBV6-3
TGTGCCAGCAGACCAACCGGGACAGGGAACTTCTATGGCTACACCTTC
CASRPTGTGNFYGYTF
>-|TRBD1|TRBJ2-5|TRBV7-3
TGTGCCAGCAGCTTAATAGGGGGCGGCGGGGAGACCCAGTACTTC
CASSLIGGGGETQYF
>few|-|TRBJ1-1|TRBV20-1
TGCAGTGCTAGGTATGCGGGGGGAGCTTTCTTT
CSARYAGGAFF
>-|-|TRBJ2-7|TRBV11-2
TGTGCCAGCAGCCTTACGGACTCGTCCTACGAGCAGTACTTC
CASSLTDSSYEQYF
>-|TRBD2|TRBJ2-1|TRBV19
TGTGCCAGTAGTATAAGTGTTCGGCGGGAGTGGTCTTATGAGCAGTTCTTC
CASSISVRREWSYEQFF
>few|-|TRBJ1-1|TRBV24-1
TGTGCCACCAGTGATTGGGGTAAGGGTGAAGCTTTCTTT
CATSDWGKGEAFF
>-|-|TRBJ1-1|TRBV4-3
TGCGCCAGCAGCCAAAGCGCCCCAGACGAAGCTTTCTTT
CASSQSAPDEAFF
>-|TRBD1|TRBJ2-2|TRBV27
TGTGCCAGCAGCCTGACAGGGATTGACACCGGGGAGCTGTTTTTT
CASSLTGIDTGELFF
>-|TRBD2|TRBJ2-2|TRBV24-1
TGTGCCACCAGTGACCCCAATTTAGCGGGAGGGGCCGGGGAGCTGTTTTTT
CATSDPNLAGGAGELFF
>-|-|TRBJ2-3|TRBV7-2
TGTGCCAGCAGCCTTAGTGGGGATAACACAGATACGCAGTATTTT
CASSLSGDNTDTQYF
>-|-|TRBJ1-6|TRBV4-3
TGCGCCAGCAGCCAAGCTCAGGGGATTCGCAATTCACCCCTCCACTTT
CASSQAQGIRNSPLHF
>-|-|TRBJ2-2|TRBV7-2
TGTGCCAGCAGCCCCTCGACATACACCGGGGAGCTGTTTTTT
CASSPSTYTGELFF
>-|TRBD1|TRBJ2-1|TRBV27
TGTGCCAGCAGGCGGGGGACAGGGAGCTCCTACAATGAGCAGTTCTTC
CASRRGTGSSYNEQFF
>medium-sized|TRBD2|TRBJ2-7|TRBV7-7
TGTGCTAGCAGCCTCGGGACTAACTACGAGCAGTACTTC
CASSLGTNYEQYF
>once|-|TRBJ2-7|TRBV7-2
TGTGCCAGCAGCTTAGCGGGAGGTCCAGGCGAGCAGTACTTC
CASSLAGGPGEQYF
>-|-|TRBJ2-1|TRBV20-1
TGCAGTGCTAGGACCAATTACAATGAGCAGTTCTTC
CSARTNYNEQFF
>-|-|TRBJ1-3|TRBV19
TGTGCCAGTAGACGACAGTACTCTGGAAACACCATATATTTT
CASRRQYSGNTIYF
>-|-|TRBJ2-7|TRBV7-2
TGTGCCAGCAGCTTGAGCGGAGGGGGGGCCTACGAGCAGTACTTC
CASSLSGGGAYEQYF
>-|-|TRBJ1-6|TRBV7-2
TGTGCCAGCAGCCTGAATTGGGGCGCAGGTTCACCCCTCCACTTT
CASSLNWGAGSPLHF
>-|-|TRBJ2-2|TRBV20-1
TGCAGTGCCCCCTTGGGGGGAGCGAACACCGGGGAGCTGTTTTTT
CSAPLGGANTGELFF
>-|-|TRBJ2-1|TRBV18
TGTGCCAATAAACCGTATAGCTCCTACAATGAGCAGTTCTTC
CANKPYSSYNEQFF
>once|-|TRBJ1-6|TRBV10-3
TGTGCCATCACCGGGACTTTAAATTCACCCCTCCACTTT
CAITGTLNSPLHF
>-|TRBD1|TRBJ1-6|TRBV6-1
TGTGCCAGCAGTCAACCAAAATCGGGACAGGGAAGAGGGACATCACCCCTCCACTTT
CASSQPKSGQGRGTSPLHF
>-|TRBD1|TRBJ1-6|TRBV5-1
TGCGCCAGCAGCTTATCGGCCGGGACAGGGGGTTCTTCCCTCCACTTT
CASSLSAGTGGSSLHF
>-|TRBD1|TRBJ1-1|TRBV28
TGTGCCAGTGTAGTTCCGGACAGGGCTCGAGCTTTCTTT
CASVVPDRARAFF
>-|-|TRBJ1-4|TRBV21-1
TGTGCCAGCAGCAAAGGGCCACAGAGAGAAAAACTGTTTTTT
CASSKGPQREKLFF
>-|-|TRBJ1-2|TRBV24-1
TGTGCCACCAGTGATCCCGGTCCTCTTTATGGCTACACCTTC
CATSDPGPLYGYTF
>large|-|TRBJ1-5|TRBV7-9
TGTGCCAGCAGCGCCGACACTAGCAATCAGCCCCAGCATTTT
CASSADTSNQPQHF
>-|TRBD1|TRBJ1-2|TRBV27
TGTGCTAGCAGGAACAGGGGGCTTGGCTACACCTTC
CASRNRGLGYTF
>-|-|TRBJ1-1|TRBV6-1
TGTGCCAGCGGGGAGAGGAGGACTGAAGCTTTCTTT
CASGERRTEAFF